Sequencing of this T cell receptor beta chain was carried out in a study of spatial heterogeneity in lung cancer. In germline, CDR1 is MNHNY, CDR2 SVGAGI (reference sequence). This CDR3 contains 14 residues. The time point denotes: sample taken at primary tumor resection. The authors sequenced whole RNA from tumor, nontumor lung or frozen PBMC without sorting. Each TCR cDNA molecule carried a unique molecular identifier. Via MiXCR, TCRdb re-called the 5' RACE reads, giving one row per CDR3 protein. Of about 50,000 distinct CDR3 sequences listed, about 7.6% are singletons. With regard to this clonotype: Possible read error: a much larger clone is one base away.

The input for sequencing was PBMCs, taken at surgery. The sequence was collected from a female donor with early-stage non-small cell lung cancer. The gene calls are TRBV6-6 and TRBJ2-2; the match to TRBD1 covers 7 bases. The CDR3 bases are TGTGCCAACAGTCACCGACAGGGCACCGGGGAGCTGTTTTTT. It is translated as CANSHRQGTGELFF.